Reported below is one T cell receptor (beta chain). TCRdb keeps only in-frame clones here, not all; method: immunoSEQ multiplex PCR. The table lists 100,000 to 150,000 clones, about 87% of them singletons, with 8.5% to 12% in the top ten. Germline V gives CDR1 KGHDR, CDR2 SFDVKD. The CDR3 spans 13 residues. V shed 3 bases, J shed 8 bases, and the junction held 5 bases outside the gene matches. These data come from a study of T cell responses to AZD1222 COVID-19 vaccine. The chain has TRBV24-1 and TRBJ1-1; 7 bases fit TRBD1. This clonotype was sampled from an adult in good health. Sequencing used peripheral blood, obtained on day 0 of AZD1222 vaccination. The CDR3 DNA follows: TGTGCCACCAGTGATACAGTGACAGGGGAAGCTTTCTTT. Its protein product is CATSDTVTGEAFF.